These 22 T cell receptor beta chains originate from one sample sequenced in a study of TIL therapy for anti-PD-1-resistant metastatic lung cancer. Time point here: pre-treatment sample, taken before nivolumab and TIL therapy. The libraries were made with immunoSEQ v3. Generated by immunoSEQ multiplex PCR, the TCRdb table keeps only in-frame clones and is missing some. The sample carries 50,000 to 65,000 clones, 55% to 70% recorded once. The sample consisted of blood, taken at baseline. These receptors originate from a person aged 25 to 85 with non-small cell lung cancer.

The genes are TRBV6-6 and TRBJ1-1, with D possibly being TRBD1 (6 bases). Trimming stripped 6 bases from V and 1 base from J, with 15 bases between. Germline V gene lookup returns CDR1 MNHNY and CDR2 SVGAGI (reference sequence). The CDR3 extends over 15 amino acids. The CDR3 here is CASSPSPQGNTEAFF. The CDR3, as DNA: TGTGCCAGCAGCCCATCTCCACAGGGGAACACTGAAGCTTTCTTT.

The rearrangement uses TRBV7-3 and TRBJ2-3; a possible D gene is TRBD2 (6 bases). Germline V lookup: CDR1 SGHTA, CDR2 FQGTGA. The V gene lost 2 bases and the J gene lost 0 bases, with 15 bases spanning the gap. The length of the CDR3 is 17 residues. CDR3 residues: CASSLFGGYPSTDTQYF. The CDR3 bases are TGTGCCAGCAGCTTATTCGGGGGTTACCCAAGCACAGATACGCAGTATTTT.

The chain employs TRBV28 and TRBJ2-5, with D possibly TRBD2 on 6 matching bases. Looked up from germline, CDR1 is MDHEN and CDR2 is SYDVKM. CDR3 length: 13 amino acids. With 1 base removed from V and 5 bases from J, the gap between germline ends came to 8 bases. Here the CDR3 reads CASSLLGRETQYF. The CDR3 nucleotides are TGTGCCAGCAGTTTATTGGGGAGGGAGACCCAGTACTTC.

In its sample, this clone was seen once. This sequence joins TRBV2 and TRBJ2-5; D is undetermined. Trimming removed 4 bases from V and 5 bases from J, with 17 bases in between. Germline V gene sequence: CDR1 SNHLY, CDR2 FYNNEI. CDR3 length: 15 residues. CDR3 in amino acids: CASSAIARKGETQYF. The CDR3 DNA sequence: TGTGCCAGCAGTGCAATCGCTAGAAAGGGTGAGACCCAGTACTTC.

This chain uses TRBV30 with TRBJ2-1; 7 bases agree with TRBD1. V lost 2 bases to trimming and J lost 7 bases; unmatched junction nucleotides: 8. The germline CDR1 and CDR2 sequences are GTSNPN and SVGIG (reference sequence). The CDR3 extends over 14 amino acids. The chain's CDR3 is CAWSLGGSRNEQFF. The CDR3 region has the DNA TGTGCCTGGAGTTTAGGGGGCTCGCGAAATGAGCAGTTCTTC.

The genes are TRBV2 and TRBJ2-5; 11 positions match TRBD2. The CDR3 runs 15 residues. V lost 4 bases to trimming and J lost 5 bases; unmatched junction nucleotides: 6. Per the germline V gene, CDR1 is SNHLY and CDR2 is FYNNEI. CDR3 region: CASSGTSGGMETQYF. In nucleotides, the CDR3 is TGTGCCAGCAGTGGAACTAGCGGGGGAATGGAGACCCAGTACTTC.

This chain links TRBV7-2 with TRBJ1-1; D unresolved. V was trimmed by 1 base and J by 10 bases, leaving 19 bases between them. The V gene's germline CDR1 is SGHTA and CDR2 FQGNSA. The CDR3 is made up of 15 amino acids. This chain's CDR3 is CASSLGSILSLGAFF. In DNA, the CDR3 is TGTGCCAGCAGCTTAGGCAGCATACTATCCCTTGGAGCTTTCTTT.

This clone has more than one count but fewer than ten. The rearrangement uses TRBV5-1 and TRBJ2-2; D gene ambiguous. V lost 5 bases, J lost 8 bases, and 10 bases lay in between. The CDR3 has 12 amino acids. Germline V CDR1 and CDR2: SGHRS, YFSETQ. CDR3 amino acids: CASSRESGELFF. The CDR3 DNA is TGCGCCAGCAGTAGGGAATCGGGGGAGCTGTTTTTT.

The rearrangement uses TRBV2 and TRBJ2-3; D not certain. The CDR3 sequence is 13 residues long. Germline V gene sequence: CDR1 SNHLY, CDR2 FYNNEI. V dropped 7 bases and J dropped 1 base, with 9 bases sitting between them. The CDR3 coding sequence is TGTGCCAGCAACCCTGGGGGCACAGATACGCAGTATTTT. Protein sequence: CASNPGGTDTQYF.

This chain connects TRBV27 to TRBJ1-5, with D possibly TRBD1 on 5 matching bases. The germline V and J ends were trimmed by 5 bases and 2 bases, with 10 bases remaining between them. Germline V gives CDR1 MNHEY, CDR2 SMNVEV (reference sequence). The CDR3 runs to 14 residues. Here the CDR3 reads CASSARVGNQPQHF. In DNA, the CDR3 is TGTGCCAGCAGTGCCAGGGTGGGCAATCAGCCCCAGCATTTT.

The chain recombines TRBV7-9 with TRBJ1-1; D not resolved. The germline V gene encodes CDR1 SEHNR and CDR2 FQNEAQ (reference sequence). Trimming cost V 6 bases and J 1 base, with 3 bases left between them. The CDR3 sequence is 11 residues long. CDR3 region: CASRRNTEAFF. In DNA, the CDR3 is TGTGCCAGCAGGAGGAACACTGAAGCTTTCTTT.

The chain links TRBV5-1 to TRBJ1-3; D is uncertain. The germline V gene encodes CDR1 SGHRS and CDR2 YFSETQ. The V and J ends lost 0 bases and 3 bases respectively, with 13 bases between them. The CDR3 has 16 amino acids. The CDR3 DNA is TGCGCCAGCAGCTTGGAAACTATGGGAGGTGGAAACACCATATATTTT. Translation gives CASSLETMGGGNTIYF.

V usage is TRBV5-6 and J usage is TRBJ2-4; D may be TRBD2 (5 bases). The length of the CDR3 is 16 residues. Trimming pared 3 bases from V and 1 base from J, leaving 14 bases between. Germline V CDR1 and CDR2: SGHDT, YYEEEE. The CDR3 loop is CASSSLGVLAKNIQYF. CDR3 in DNA: TGTGCCAGCAGCTCCCTCGGGGTACTGGCCAAAAACATTCAGTACTTC. The complete variable domain, with remaining parts taken from reference TRBV5-6 and TRBJ2-4, reads DAGVTQSPTHLIKTRGQQVTLRCSPKSGHDTVSWYQQALGQGPQFIFQYYEEEERQRGNFPDRFSGHQFPNYSSELNVNALLLGDSALYLCASSSLGVLAKNIQYFGAGTRLSVL.

The chain recombines TRBV14 with TRBJ1-1; the match to TRBD1 covers 9 bases. The CDR3 is 16 residues long. Germline V gene data show CDR1 as SGHDN and CDR2 as FVKESK. V was pared by 4 bases and J by 1 base, with 7 bases of the junction left unmatched. In DNA form, the CDR3 reads TGTGCCAGCAGCCGATGGACAGGGGCTACGAACACTGAAGCTTTCTTT. Translated: CASSRWTGATNTEAFF.

This chain uses TRBV9 with TRBJ2-7; weak D call: TRBD1 (6 bases). Trimming removed 0 bases at V and 6 bases at J, with 16 bases between. This CDR3 has 15 residues. Per germline, CDR1 SGDLS and CDR2 YYNGEE. The CDR3 nucleotides read TGTGCCAGCAGCGTAGAAGCACAGGGATCTGGCGAGCAGTACTTC. Residues: CASSVEAQGSGEQYF.

The CDR3 region has the DNA TGTGCCAGCAGTGACTCTAGGACGCAAGAGACCCAGTACTTC. Amino acids: CASSDSRTQETQYF. The chain combines TRBV25-1 with TRBJ2-5; D call uncertain. Germline CDR1 is MGHDK and CDR2 is SYGVNS. CDR3 size: 14 residues. Trimming took off 3 bases at V and 2 bases at J, with 10 bases between the two ends.

The chain recombines TRBV4-1 with TRBJ1-5, with TRBD1 identical over 8 bases. Looked up from germline, CDR1 is MGHRA and CDR2 is YSYEKL. After removal of 4 bases from V and 7 bases from J, the junction contained 12 bases not matched to a gene. The length of the CDR3 is 16 residues. CDR3 amino acids: CASSPGTGGTGQPQHF. The DNA of the CDR3 is TGCGCCAGCAGCCCTGGGACAGGTGGGACGGGCCAGCCCCAGCATTTT.

Only a few counts were recorded for this clone. This chain links TRBV2 with TRBJ2-7; D is perhaps TRBD2 (6 bases). From germline, CDR1 is SNHLY and CDR2 FYNNEI. Deletions cut 0 bases from V and 6 bases from J, with 15 bases between. The length of the CDR3 is 15 residues. CDR3 residues: CASSEAPGLPGEQYF. The DNA for the CDR3 is TGTGCCAGCAGTGAAGCCCCGGGACTGCCAGGCGAGCAGTACTTC.

This clone was counted a few times. CDR3 DNA: TGTGCCAGCAGCCCCCGGGACAGACCCTACGAGCAGTACTTC. The encoded protein is CASSPRDRPYEQYF. The rearrangement uses TRBV11-2 and TRBJ2-7, with TRBD1 matching over 7 bases. The CDR3 covers 14 residues. V dropped 5 bases and J dropped 2; count of bases not matched to a gene: 6. CDR1 SGHAT and CDR2 FQNNGV come from the germline V gene.

The rearrangement uses TRBV2 and TRBJ1-2; D uncertain. Germline CDR1 and CDR2: SNHLY and FYNNEI. The CDR3 has 13 amino acids. V was clipped by 3 bases and J by 5 bases, with 10 bases between them. Written as DNA, the CDR3 is TGTGCCAGCAGTGAGCGGCCGGAATATGGCTACACCTTC. Its translation: CASSERPEYGYTF.

The chain recombines TRBV5-1 with TRBJ2-1, with no clear D. The CDR3 sequence is 11 residues long. CDR1 and CDR2 from the germline V gene are SGHRS and YFSETQ. V lost 5 bases and J lost 7, with 7 bases in between. The CDR3 DNA reads as TGCGCCAGCAGGTATAGTAATGAGCAGTTCTTC. This encodes CASRYSNEQFF.

This chain links TRBV7-2 with TRBJ2-1, with TRBD2 matching 10 bases. The ends lost 5 bases at V and 5 bases at J; junction bases unmatched: 6. The CDR3 is 15 residues long. CDR1 and CDR2 (germline): SGHTA, FQGNSA. CDR3 bases: TGTGCCAGCAGCCGTACCGGGACTAGCGACAATGAGCAGTTCTTC. It encodes CASSRTGTSDNEQFF.